The 13 T cell receptor beta chains in this list originate from one sample, sequenced in a study of blood T cell repertoires in COVID-19 (dated by TCRdb to the early 2020s). The protocol used for the library was the immunoSEQ multiplex PCR assay. In its TCRdb copy, this immuneACCESS table keeps in-frame sequences only and misses some clones. Where compared with another copy, unresolved V genes explain less than half of these, and the others have no known cause. This sample holds 140,000 or so clones; over 70% were observed only once. Jointly, the top ten make up 1.7% of the sample. The sample consisted of peripheral blood. These receptors all stem from a woman in her forties or fifties with acute or convalescent COVID-19.

The CDR3 loop is CASSIGQGLSGNTIYF. The CDR3 DNA sequence: TGTGCCAGTAGTATCGGACAGGGCCTCTCTGGAAACACCATATATTTT. The chain joins TRBV19 to TRBJ1-3; TRBD1 aligns across 8 bases. With 3 bases clipped from V and 0 bases from J, the junction kept 4 bases outside the gene matches. Per the germline V gene, CDR1 is LNHDA and CDR2 is SQIVND (reference sequence). The CDR3 consists of 16 residues.

The chain employs TRBV12-3 or TRBV12-4 and TRBJ2-5; D remains unclear. V was cut by 2 bases and J by 5 bases, with 9 bases left in between. The CDR3 is 13 residues long. The DNA for the CDR3 is TGTGCCAGCAGTTTACGGCAGGTGGAGACCCAGTACTTC. Encoded protein: CASSLRQVETQYF.

The rearrangement uses TRBV7-3 and TRBJ2-1; the match to TRBD2 covers 7 bases. Looked up from germline, CDR1 is SGHTA and CDR2 is FQGTGA. J lost 11 bases, V lost 2 bases, and 6 bases had no gene match. CDR3 size: 13 residues. CDR3 nucleotide sequence: TGTGCCAGCAGCTTACCACCAGCGGGGCAGCAGTTCTTC. Its translation is CASSLPPAGQQFF.

The chain joins TRBV6-2 or TRBV6-3 to TRBJ1-5; 7 nucleotides agree with TRBD1. The CDR3 contains 14 residues. The V segment lost 4 bases and the J segment 4 bases; nucleotides outside the gene matches: 4. CDR1 MNHEY and CDR2 SVGEGT come from the germline V gene. The CDR3: CASSLGQTNQPQHF. The CDR3, as DNA: TGTGCCAGCAGTTTGGGACAGACAAATCAGCCCCAGCATTTT.

V usage is TRBV6-5 and J usage is TRBJ1-5; TRBD1 is a possible D gene (6 bases). CDR3 length equals 13 residues. Germline CDR1 is MNHEY and CDR2 is SVGAGI. Deletions cut 6 bases from V and 5 bases from J, with 11 bases between. CDR3 bases: TGTGCCAGCAGCTCACAGGGAGATCAGCCCCAGCATTTT. Its protein product is CASSSQGDQPQHF.

The chain combines TRBV10-3 with TRBJ1-3; D is uncertain. This CDR3 has 10 amino acids. V gave up 11 bases and J gave up 4 bases, with 6 bases separating them. Germline V gives CDR1 ENHRY, CDR2 SYGVKD. The CDR3: CAAKGNTIYF. In nucleotides, the CDR3 is TGTGCCGCGAAAGGAAACACCATATATTTT.

The chain is built from TRBV24-1 and TRBJ1-3; D not certain. Trimming left V 8 bases short and J 0 bases short, with 13 bases between. This CDR3 is built from 15 residues. Germline V gene data show CDR1 as KGHDR and CDR2 as SFDVKD. As DNA, the CDR3 is TGTGCCACCAAAAATCGACACTCCTCTGGAAACACCATATATTTT. Its protein product is CATKNRHSSGNTIYF.

The rearrangement joins TRBV30 to TRBJ2-5; the D is unclear. Trimming removed 1 base at V and 0 bases at J, with 6 bases between. The CDR3 extends over 13 amino acids. CDR1 is GTSNPN, CDR2 SVGIG, per germline (reference sequence). CDR3 bases: TGTGCCTGGAGTGGAAACTACCAAGAGACCCAGTACTTC. This encodes CAWSGNYQETQYF.

The chain has TRBV19 and TRBJ1-5, with 8 nucleotides matching TRBD1. The CDR3 loop spans 16 amino acids. V shed 4 bases, J shed 0 bases, and the junction held 5 bases outside the gene matches. The germline V gene has CDR1 LNHDA and CDR2 SQIVND (reference sequence). CDR3 region: CASSSQGAYSNQPQHF. The CDR3 nucleotides are TGTGCCAGTAGTAGTCAGGGGGCTTATAGCAATCAGCCCCAGCATTTT.

The chain uses TRBV5-1 and TRBJ2-1, with D perhaps TRBD2 (6 bases). CDR3 length: 15 residues. CDR1 and CDR2 from the germline V gene are SGHRS and YFSETQ. Deletions cut 0 bases from V and 7 bases from J, with 14 bases between. The CDR3 DNA is TGCGCCAGCAGCTTGGTCCTAGCGATTGGGAATGAGCAGTTCTTC. Translated: CASSLVLAIGNEQFF.

The chain joins TRBV6-4 to TRBJ1-5; 8 bases align to TRBD1. In germline, CDR1 is MRHNA, CDR2 SNTAGT. CDR3 length equals 15 residues. V was pared by 4 bases and J by 4 bases, with 6 bases of the junction left unmatched. Here the CDR3 DNA reads TGTGCCAGCAGTGGGTCACAGGGGGGTAATCAGCCCCAGCATTTT. It translates to CASSGSQGGNQPQHF.

There are a few counts of this clone. The chain couples TRBV19 to TRBJ1-5, with D tentatively TRBD1 (5 bases). There are 13 residues in the CDR3. The V gene's germline CDR1 is LNHDA and CDR2 SQIVND (reference sequence). V lost 9 bases, J lost 4 bases, and 13 bases lay in between. CDR3 nucleotides: TGTGCCAGCCATTTGGGGCCTAATCAGCCCCAGCATTTT. Protein: CASHLGPNQPQHF.

The V call is TRBV24-1, the J call TRBJ2-1, with TRBD1 as a possible D gene (7 bases). The germline CDR1 and CDR2 sequences are KGHDR and SFDVKD. Trimming stripped 3 bases from V and 7 bases from J, with 15 bases between. The CDR3 loop spans 15 amino acids. In DNA form, the CDR3 reads TGTGCCACCAGTGATGTACGGGACAGCGGGAATGAGCAGTTCTTC. Translating it yields CATSDVRDSGNEQFF.